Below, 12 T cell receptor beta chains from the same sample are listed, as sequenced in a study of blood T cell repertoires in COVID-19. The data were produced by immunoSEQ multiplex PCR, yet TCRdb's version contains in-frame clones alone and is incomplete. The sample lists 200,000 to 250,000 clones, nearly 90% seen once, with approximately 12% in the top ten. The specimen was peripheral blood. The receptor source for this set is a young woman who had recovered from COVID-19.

CDR3 loop: CASSLQGGLADYNEQFF. In DNA form, the CDR3 reads TGTGCCAGCAGCCTTCAGGGGGGACTAGCGGACTACAATGAGCAGTTCTTC. V is TRBV13 and J is TRBJ2-1; 11 bases fit TRBD2. Germline CDR1 and CDR2: PRHDT and FYEKMQ (reference sequence). The CDR3 is 17 residues long. V lost 5 bases to trimming and J lost 3 bases; unmatched junction nucleotides: 9.

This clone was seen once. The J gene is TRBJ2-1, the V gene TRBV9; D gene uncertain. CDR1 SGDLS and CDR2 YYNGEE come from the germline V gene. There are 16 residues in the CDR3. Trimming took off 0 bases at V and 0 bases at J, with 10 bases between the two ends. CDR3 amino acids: CASSVGGMVSYNEQFF. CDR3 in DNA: TGTGCCAGCAGCGTAGGTGGCATGGTCTCCTACAATGAGCAGTTCTTC.

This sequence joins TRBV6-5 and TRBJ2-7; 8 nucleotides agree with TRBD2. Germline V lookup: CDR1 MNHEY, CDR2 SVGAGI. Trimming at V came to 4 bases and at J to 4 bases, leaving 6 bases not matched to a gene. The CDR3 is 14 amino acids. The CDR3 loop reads CASSSEREYYEQYF. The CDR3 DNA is TGTGCCAGCAGTTCCGAGCGGGAGTATTACGAGCAGTACTTC.

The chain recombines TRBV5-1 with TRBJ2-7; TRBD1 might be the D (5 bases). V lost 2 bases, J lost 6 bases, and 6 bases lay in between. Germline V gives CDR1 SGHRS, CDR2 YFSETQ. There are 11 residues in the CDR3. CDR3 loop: CASSFGAEQYF. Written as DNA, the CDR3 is TGCGCCAGCAGCTTTGGGGCCGAGCAGTACTTC.

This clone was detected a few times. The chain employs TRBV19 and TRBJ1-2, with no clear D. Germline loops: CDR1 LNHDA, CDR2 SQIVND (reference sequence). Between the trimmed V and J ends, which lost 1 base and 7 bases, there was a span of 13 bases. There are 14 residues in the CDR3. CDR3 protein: CASSIGGSGPGYTF. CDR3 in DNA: TGTGCCAGTAGTATAGGCGGCAGCGGGCCTGGCTACACCTTC.

CDR3 region: CASSFYRTEAFF. The CDR3 DNA sequence: TGTGCCAGCAGTTTTTATCGGACTGAAGCTTTCTTT. V usage is TRBV12-3 or TRBV12-4 and J usage is TRBJ1-1; D not resolved. Trimming removed 3 bases at V and 5 bases at J, with 7 bases between. The CDR3 totals 12 residues.

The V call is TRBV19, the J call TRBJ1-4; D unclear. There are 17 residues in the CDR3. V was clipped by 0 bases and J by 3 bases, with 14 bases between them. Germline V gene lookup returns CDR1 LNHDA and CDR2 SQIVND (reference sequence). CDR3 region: CASSIDLFPQANEKLFF. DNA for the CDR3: TGTGCCAGTAGTATAGATCTATTTCCGCAGGCTAATGAAAAACTGTTTTTT.

CDR3 DNA sequence: TGTGCCAGCAGCCTAGTCCTGTCCCACGAGCAGTACTTC. Translation: CASSLVLSHEQYF. The gene calls are TRBV6-2 or TRBV6-3 and TRBJ2-7, with D hard to call. Germline CDR1 and CDR2: MNHEY and SVGEGT. With 6 bases removed from V and 5 bases from J, the gap between germline ends came to 14 bases. The CDR3 contains 13 residues.

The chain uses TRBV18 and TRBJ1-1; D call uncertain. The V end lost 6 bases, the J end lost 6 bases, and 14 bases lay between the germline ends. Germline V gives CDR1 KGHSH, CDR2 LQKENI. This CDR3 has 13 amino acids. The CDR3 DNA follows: TGTGCCAGCTCCCCTACTCTAAGCTCTGAAGCTTTCTTT. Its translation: CASSPTLSSEAFF.

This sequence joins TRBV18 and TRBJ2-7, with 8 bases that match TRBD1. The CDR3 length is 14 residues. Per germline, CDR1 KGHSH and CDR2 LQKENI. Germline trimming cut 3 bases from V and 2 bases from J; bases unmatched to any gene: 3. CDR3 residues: CASSPRDRPYEQYF. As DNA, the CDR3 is TGTGCCAGCTCACCCCGGGACAGGCCCTACGAGCAGTACTTC. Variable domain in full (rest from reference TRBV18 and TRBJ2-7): NAGVMQNPRHLVRRRGQEARLRCSPMKGHSHVYWYRQLPEEGLKFMVYLQKENIIDESGMPKERFSAEFPKEGPSILRIQQVVRGDSAAYFCASSPRDRPYEQYFGPGTRLTVT.

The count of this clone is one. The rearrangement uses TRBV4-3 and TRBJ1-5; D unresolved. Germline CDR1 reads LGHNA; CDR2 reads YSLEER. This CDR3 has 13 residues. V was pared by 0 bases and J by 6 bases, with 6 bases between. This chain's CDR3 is CASSQDFGQPQHF. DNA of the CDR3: TGCGCCAGCAGCCAAGATTTCGGTCAGCCCCAGCATTTT.

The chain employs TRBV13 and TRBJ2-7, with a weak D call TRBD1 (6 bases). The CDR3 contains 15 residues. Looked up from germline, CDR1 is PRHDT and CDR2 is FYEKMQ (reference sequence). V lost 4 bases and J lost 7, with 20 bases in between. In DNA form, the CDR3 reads TGTGCCAGCAGCTCCACCGGGACATACGATTCGGAGCAGTACTTC. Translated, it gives CASSSTGTYDSEQYF.